This is a list of T cell receptor beta chains from one sample in a study of blood T cell repertoires in COVID-19. Sequencing was performed with immunoSEQ multiplex PCR; in TCRdb, only in-frame clones are kept and a portion is missing. The data contain more than 300,000 clones, 88% of them singletons. Sequencing was performed on PBMCs or T cells enriched from blood (not recorded which). These receptor sequences come from a woman aged 18-29 years who had recovered from COVID-19. Each CDR3 is given with its conserved first and last residue. A D gene is named only where the DNA matches it firmly.

DNA	CDR3	V	J	D
TGTGCCACCAGCAGAGACAGGGGGCAAGATACGCAGTATTTT	CATSRDRGQDTQYF	TRBV15	TRBJ2-3	TRBD1
TGTGCCAGCAGCTTAGGAAGTGGGAGGGACTATGGCTACACCTTC	CASSLGSGRDYGYTF	TRBV11-2	TRBJ1-2	-
TGTGCCGGAGGGAACTATAGCAATCAGCCCCAGCATTTT	CAGGNYSNQPQHF	TRBV28	TRBJ1-5	-
TGTGCCACCCTGACAGGCAATGAGCAGTTCTTC	CATLTGNEQFF	TRBV6-5	TRBJ2-1	-
TGTGCCAGCAGTGAGGGACTAGCGCATTACAATGAGCAGTTCTTC	CASSEGLAHYNEQFF	TRBV9	TRBJ2-1	TRBD2
TGCAGCCCTGGTAGGGGCACTGAAGCTTTCTTT	CSPGRGTEAFF	TRBV29-1	TRBJ1-1	-
TGTGCCAGCAGGGGACAGGGAACAAATCAGCCCCAGCATTTT	CASRGQGTNQPQHF	TRBV6-5	TRBJ1-5	TRBD1
TGCAGTGCTGGAGGGGGCTCAAGGGCTTTCTTT	CSAGGGSRAFF	TRBV20-1	TRBJ1-1	TRBD1
TGCGCCAGCAGCTCGGCCGGGACAGGGGACCACTACGAGCAGTACTTC	CASSSAGTGDHYEQYF	TRBV5-1	TRBJ2-7	TRBD1
TGCGCCAGCAGCTCGACAGCGAGCTCCTATAATTCACCCCTCCACTTT	CASSSTASSYNSPLHF	TRBV5-1	TRBJ1-6	-
TGTGCCAGCAGCTTAATGACAGGGCGGGACTATGGCTACACCTTC	CASSLMTGRDYGYTF	TRBV5-5	TRBJ1-2	TRBD1
TGTGCCTGGAACCGACAGGGGCATGAAAAACTGTTTTTT	CAWNRQGHEKLFF	TRBV30	TRBJ1-4	TRBD1
TGTGCCAGTAACCCAGGGAACACTGAAGCTTTCTTT	CASNPGNTEAFF	TRBV19	TRBJ1-1	-
TGTGCCACCAGCGCCGAACAGCTGCCGAACACTGAAGCTTTCTTT	CATSAEQLPNTEAFF	TRBV15	TRBJ1-1	-